The subject of this entry is one T cell receptor beta chain. What it binds is unknown. The CDR3 is 15 residues long. TCR beta cDNA was made by 5'RACE template switching with UMIs. Using the 5' RACE reads, TCRdb records one entry per CDR3 protein without DNA. The sample has about 260,000 distinct CDR3 sequences, and its top ten clones hold around 0.42%. The sample comes from a study of T cells expressing NK-cell markers. In the study overall: Sorted T-cell subsets CD3+CD56+NKG2C+, CD3+CD56+NKG2C- and CD3+CD56-NKG2C+ were TCR beta-sequenced. Serological testing identified seven of the eight sequenced donors as HCMV-seropositive and one as seronegative. General study findings and limits: There remained a lack of clarity about HCMV specificity of expanded NKG2C+ T cell clones.

This chain links TRBV12-3 or TRBV12-4 with TRBJ1-1; TCRdb calls TRBD1, which cannot be checked without DNA. This clonotype originated in a man between 18 and 35 years old in good health. Sequenced material: blood T cells: a sorted CD56 or NKG2C T cell subset, CD4+ or CD8+ T cells, or bulk PBMC T cells (not recorded which). The CDR3: CASRRTGGAIAEAFF.